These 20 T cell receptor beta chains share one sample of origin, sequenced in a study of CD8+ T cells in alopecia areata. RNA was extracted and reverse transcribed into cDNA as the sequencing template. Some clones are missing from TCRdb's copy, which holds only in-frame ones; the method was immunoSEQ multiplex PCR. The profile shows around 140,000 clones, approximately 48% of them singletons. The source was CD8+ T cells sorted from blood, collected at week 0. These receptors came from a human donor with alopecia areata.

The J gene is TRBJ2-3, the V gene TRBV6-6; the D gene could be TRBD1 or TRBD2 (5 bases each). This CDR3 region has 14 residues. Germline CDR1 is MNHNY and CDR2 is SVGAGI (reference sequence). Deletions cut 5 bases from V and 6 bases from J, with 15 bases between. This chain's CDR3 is CASSVRDDSDTQYF. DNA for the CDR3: TGTGCCAGCAGTGTACGGGACGACTCTGATACGCAGTATTTT.

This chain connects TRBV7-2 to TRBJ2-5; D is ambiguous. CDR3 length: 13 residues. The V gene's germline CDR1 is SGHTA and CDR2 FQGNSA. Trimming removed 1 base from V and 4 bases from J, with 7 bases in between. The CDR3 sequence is CASSLDVRETQYF. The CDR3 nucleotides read TGTGCCAGCAGCTTAGATGTGCGAGAGACCCAGTACTTC.

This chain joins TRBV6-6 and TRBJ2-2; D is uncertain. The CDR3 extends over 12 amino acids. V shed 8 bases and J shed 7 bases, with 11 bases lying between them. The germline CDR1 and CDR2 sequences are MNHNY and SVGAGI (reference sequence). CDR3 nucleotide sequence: TGTGCCAGCCGCTGGCTGGGCGGGGAGCTGTTTTTT. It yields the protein CASRWLGGELFF.

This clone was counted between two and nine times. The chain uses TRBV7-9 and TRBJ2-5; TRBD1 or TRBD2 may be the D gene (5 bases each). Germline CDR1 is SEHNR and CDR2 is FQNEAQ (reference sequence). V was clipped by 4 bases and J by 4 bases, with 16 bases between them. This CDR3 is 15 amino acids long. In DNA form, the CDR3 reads TGTGCCAGCAGCTCCGGGACCCCTTCCCGAGAGACCCAGTACTTC. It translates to CASSSGTPSRETQYF.

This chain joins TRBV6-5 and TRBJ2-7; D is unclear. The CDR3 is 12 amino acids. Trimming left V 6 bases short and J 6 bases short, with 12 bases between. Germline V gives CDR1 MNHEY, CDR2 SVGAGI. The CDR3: CASSNQEAEQYF. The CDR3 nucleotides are TGTGCCAGCAGCAACCAAGAGGCCGAGCAGTACTTC.

The CDR3: CASTQSGGRYEQYF. CDR3 nucleotides: TGTGCCAGCACTCAAAGTGGGGGAAGGTACGAGCAGTACTTC. The chain combines TRBV7-9 with TRBJ2-7; D is possibly TRBD1 or TRBD2 (5 bases each). Germline CDR1 is SEHNR and CDR2 is FQNEAQ (reference sequence). The CDR3 has 14 residues. The germline V and J ends were trimmed by 7 bases and 4 bases, with 17 bases remaining between them. The full variable domain, with the rest looked up from reference TRBV7-9 and TRBJ2-7, is DTGVSQNPRHKITKRGQNVTFRCDPISEHNRLYWYRQTLGQGPEFLTYFQNEAQLEKSRLLSDRFSAERPKGSFSTLEIQRTEQGDSAMYLCASTQSGGRYEQYFGPGTRLTVT.

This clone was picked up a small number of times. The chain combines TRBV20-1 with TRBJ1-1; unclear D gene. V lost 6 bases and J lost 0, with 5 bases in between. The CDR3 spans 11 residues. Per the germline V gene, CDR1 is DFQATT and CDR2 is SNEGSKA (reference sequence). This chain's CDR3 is CSAKVNTEAFF. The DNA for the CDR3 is TGCAGTGCGAAGGTGAACACTGAAGCTTTCTTT.

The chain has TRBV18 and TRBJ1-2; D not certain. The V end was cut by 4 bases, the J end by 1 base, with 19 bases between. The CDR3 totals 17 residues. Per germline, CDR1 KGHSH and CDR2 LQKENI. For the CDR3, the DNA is TGTGCCAGCTCACGCCTCAAGGCAGATGGAGATAACTATGGCTACACCTTC. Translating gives CASSRLKADGDNYGYTF.

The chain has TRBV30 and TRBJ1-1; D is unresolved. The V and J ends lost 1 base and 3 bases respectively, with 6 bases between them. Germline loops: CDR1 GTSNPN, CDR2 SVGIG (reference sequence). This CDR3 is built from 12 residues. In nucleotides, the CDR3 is TGTGCCTGGAGTGAGGGAGACACTGAAGCTTTCTTT. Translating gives CAWSEGDTEAFF.

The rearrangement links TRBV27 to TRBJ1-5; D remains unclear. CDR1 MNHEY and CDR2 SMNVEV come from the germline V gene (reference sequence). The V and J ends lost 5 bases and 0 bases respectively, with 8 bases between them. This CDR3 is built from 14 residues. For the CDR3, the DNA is TGTGCCAGCAGTGACGGAGATAGCAATCAGCCCCAGCATTTT. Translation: CASSDGDSNQPQHF.

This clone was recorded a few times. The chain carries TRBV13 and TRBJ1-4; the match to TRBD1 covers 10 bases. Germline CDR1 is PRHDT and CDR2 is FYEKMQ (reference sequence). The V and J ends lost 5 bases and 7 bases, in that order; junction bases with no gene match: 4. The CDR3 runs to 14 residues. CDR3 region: CASSLGTGAEKLFF. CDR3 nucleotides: TGTGCCAGCAGCCTCGGGACAGGGGCTGAAAAACTGTTTTTT. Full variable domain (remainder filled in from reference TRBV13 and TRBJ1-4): AAGVIQSPRHLIKEKRETATLKCYPIPRHDTVYWYQQGPGQDPQFLISFYEKMQSDKGSIPDRFSAQQFSDYHSELNMSSLELGDSALYFCASSLGTGAEKLFFGSGTQLSVL.

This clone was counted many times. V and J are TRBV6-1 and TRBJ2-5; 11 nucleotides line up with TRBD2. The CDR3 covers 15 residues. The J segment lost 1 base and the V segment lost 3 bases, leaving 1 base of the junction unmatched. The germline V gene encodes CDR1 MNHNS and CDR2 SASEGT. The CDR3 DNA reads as TGTGCCAGCAGTGACCTAGCGGGGGGCCAAGAGACCCAGTACTTC. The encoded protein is CASSDLAGGQETQYF.

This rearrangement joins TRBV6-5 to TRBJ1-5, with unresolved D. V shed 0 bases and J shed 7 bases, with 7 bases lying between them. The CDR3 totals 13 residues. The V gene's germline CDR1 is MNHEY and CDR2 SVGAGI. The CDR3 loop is CASSYSSGQPQHF. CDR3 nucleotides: TGTGCCAGCAGTTACTCCTCGGGCCAGCCCCAGCATTTT.

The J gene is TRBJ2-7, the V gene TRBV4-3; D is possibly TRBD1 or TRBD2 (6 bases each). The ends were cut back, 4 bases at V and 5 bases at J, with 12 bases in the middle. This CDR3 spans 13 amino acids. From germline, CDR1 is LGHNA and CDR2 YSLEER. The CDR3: CASSLVGGDEQYF. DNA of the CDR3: TGCGCCAGCAGCCTCGTCGGGGGCGACGAGCAGTACTTC.

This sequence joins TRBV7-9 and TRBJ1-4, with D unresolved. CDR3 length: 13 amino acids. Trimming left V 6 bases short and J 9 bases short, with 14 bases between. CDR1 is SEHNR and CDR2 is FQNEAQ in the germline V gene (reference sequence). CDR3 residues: CASSPVAEQKLFF. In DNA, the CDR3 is TGTGCCAGCAGTCCTGTGGCGGAGCAAAAACTGTTTTTT.

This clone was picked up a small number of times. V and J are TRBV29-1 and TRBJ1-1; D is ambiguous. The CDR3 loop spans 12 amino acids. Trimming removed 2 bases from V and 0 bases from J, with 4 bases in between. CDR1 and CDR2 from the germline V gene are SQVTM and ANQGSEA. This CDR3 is CSVEPLNTEAFF. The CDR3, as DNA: TGCAGCGTTGAACCCTTGAACACTGAAGCTTTCTTT.

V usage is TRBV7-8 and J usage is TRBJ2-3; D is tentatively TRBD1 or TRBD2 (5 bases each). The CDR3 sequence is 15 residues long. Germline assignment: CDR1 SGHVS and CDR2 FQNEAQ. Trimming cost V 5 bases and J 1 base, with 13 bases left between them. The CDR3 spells CASSRWDPGTDTQYF. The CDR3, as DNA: TGTGCCAGCAGCCGATGGGACCCAGGCACAGATACGCAGTATTTT.

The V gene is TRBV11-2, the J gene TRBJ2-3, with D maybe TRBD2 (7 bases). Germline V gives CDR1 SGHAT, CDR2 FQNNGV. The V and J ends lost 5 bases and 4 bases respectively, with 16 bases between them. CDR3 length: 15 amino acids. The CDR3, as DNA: TGTGCCAGCAGCCTAGGGAGGGGGGGCCCAGATACGCAGTATTTT. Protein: CASSLGRGGPDTQYF.

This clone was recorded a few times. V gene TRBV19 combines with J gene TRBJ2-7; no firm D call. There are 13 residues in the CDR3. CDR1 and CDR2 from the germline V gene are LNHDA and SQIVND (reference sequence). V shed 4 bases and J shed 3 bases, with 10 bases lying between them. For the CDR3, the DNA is TGTGCCAGTAGTAACGATCTGAGCTACGAGCAGTACTTC. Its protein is CASSNDLSYEQYF. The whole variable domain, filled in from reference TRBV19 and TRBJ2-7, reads DGGITQSPKYLFRKEGQNVTLSCEQNLNHDAMYWYRQDPGQGLRLIYYSQIVNDFQKGDIAEGYSVSREKKESFPLTVTSAQKNPTAFYLCASSNDLSYEQYFGPGTRLTVT.

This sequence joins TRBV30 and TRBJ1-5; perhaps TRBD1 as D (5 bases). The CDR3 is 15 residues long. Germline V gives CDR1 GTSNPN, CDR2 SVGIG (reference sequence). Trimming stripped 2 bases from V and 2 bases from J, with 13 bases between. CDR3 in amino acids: CAWSRDSMGNQPQHF. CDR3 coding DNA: TGTGCCTGGAGTCGAGACAGCATGGGCAATCAGCCCCAGCATTTT.